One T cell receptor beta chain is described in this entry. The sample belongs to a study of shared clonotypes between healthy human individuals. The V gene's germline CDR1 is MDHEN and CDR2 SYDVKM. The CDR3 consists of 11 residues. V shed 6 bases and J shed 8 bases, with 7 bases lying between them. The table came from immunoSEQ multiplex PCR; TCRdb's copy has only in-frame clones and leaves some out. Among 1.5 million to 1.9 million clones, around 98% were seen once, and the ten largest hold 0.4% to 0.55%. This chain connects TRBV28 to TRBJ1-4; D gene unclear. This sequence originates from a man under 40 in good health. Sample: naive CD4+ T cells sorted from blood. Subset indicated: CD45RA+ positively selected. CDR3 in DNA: TGTGCCAGCAGCTTGTGGGAAAAACTGTTTTTT. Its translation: CASSLWEKLFF.